This T cell receptor beta chain was obtained from a study of blood T cell repertoires in COVID-19. Study context: The samples span acute and convalescent COVID-19 from the United States, Italy and Spain. The cDNA or gDNA used as material had been derived from T cells, B-cell-depleted T cells, or PBMCs.

The CDR3 is 15 amino acids. Germline V CDR1 and CDR2: SGHTA, FQGNSA. Trimming removed 1 base at V and 4 bases at J, with 13 bases between. As processed by the authors: The assay estimated nucleated cells by amplifying reference gene primers. Assay: immunoSEQ multiplex PCR; the TCRdb copy retains only in-frame clones and omits some. The D gene and trimming were derived from the DNA, and the V and J assignments and clone size from that table. Among roughly 100,000 clones listed, 86% were seen once. The clonotype was recovered from a woman older than 75 with acute or convalescent COVID-19. The specimen was peripheral blood. The chain uses TRBV7-2 and TRBJ1-2, with TRBD1 as a possible D gene (5 bases). CDR3 nucleotides: TGTGCCAGCAGCTTAGAAATCAGGGAGGCCTATGGCTACACCTTC. This translates into CASSLEIREAYGYTF.